The 3 T cell receptor beta chains listed next were all sequenced from one sample in a study of T cells after yellow fever vaccination. TCRdb recomputed calls from the 5' RACE reads with MiXCR, one row per CDR3 protein. The data show hundreds of thousands of distinct CDR3 sequences, approximately 12% seen once. Sample: CD4+ T cells sorted from PBMCs, taken 15 days after the yellow fever booster vaccination. These receptors all stem from a man between 18 and 35 years old who received the YFV17D yellow fever vaccine.

The CDR3 nucleotides read TGTGCCAGCTCACCCCAGGGACAGGGGGCGGACGAGCAGTACTTC. It is translated as CASSPQGQGADEQYF. This chain connects TRBV18 to TRBJ2-7; 12 positions match TRBD1. Trimming cost V 3 bases and J 5 bases; bases outside gene matches: 5. Germline V gene data show CDR1 as KGHSH and CDR2 as LQKENI. This CDR3 spans 15 amino acids. The full variable domain, in which reference TRBV18 and TRBJ2-7 provide the parts outside the CDR3, is NAGVMQNPRHLVRRRGQEARLRCSPMKGHSHVYWYRQLPEEGLKFMVYLQKENIIDESGMPKERFSAEFPKEGPSILRIQQVVRGDSAAYFCASSPQGQGADEQYFGPGTRLTVT.

The table lists this clonotype with a few counts. The J gene is TRBJ2-1, the V gene TRBV7-9; 11 nucleotides agree with TRBD2. The germline CDR1 and CDR2 sequences are SEHNR and FQNEAQ (reference sequence). The CDR3 spans 16 residues. The V and J ends lost 4 bases and 8 bases, in that order; junction bases with no gene match: 10. The CDR3 DNA follows: TGTGCCAGCAGCTCAGGCCTAGCGGGGGGCCTCCATGAGCAGTTCTTC. Translating gives CASSSGLAGGLHEQFF.

J is TRBJ2-3 and V is TRBV5-1, with D perhaps matching TRBD2 (6 bases). Germline V lookup: CDR1 SGHRS, CDR2 YFSETQ. Between the trimmed V and J ends, which lost 7 bases and 0 bases, there was a span of 15 bases. The CDR3 runs 15 residues. CDR3 sequence: CASRTLGGSTDTQYF. CDR3 sequence (DNA): TGCGCCAGCCGAACACTAGGAGGGAGCACAGATACGCAGTATTTT.